Below are 23 T cell receptor beta chains sequenced from a single sample in a study of control samples from healthy donors and cancer patients. Assay used: immunoSEQ multiplex PCR; TCRdb lists only in-frame clones, some missing. The sample contains approximately 100,000 clones, roughly 90% of which appear only once. The sample was PBMCs. The receptors here all came from a man between 60 and 70 years old with lung cancer.

The gene calls are TRBV18 and TRBJ2-2, with 9 bases matching TRBD2. The CDR3 runs to 15 residues. V was pared by 2 bases and J by 6 bases, with 4 bases of the junction left unmatched. CDR1 is KGHSH and CDR2 is LQKENI in the germline V gene. This chain's CDR3 is CASSPISGGSGELFF. The CDR3 DNA reads TGTGCCAGCTCACCAATCAGCGGGGGGTCCGGGGAGCTGTTTTTT.

This sequence joins TRBV5-6 and TRBJ1-2; 9 bases fit TRBD1. J gave up 4 bases and V 4 bases, and 11 bases lay outside the gene matches. CDR1 is SGHDT and CDR2 is YYEEEE in the germline V gene. This CDR3 comprises 16 residues. CDR3 DNA sequence: TGTGCCAGCAGCAACCGGGACAGGGAGTTTGCCTATGGCTACACCTTC. This sequence encodes CASSNRDREFAYGYTF.

This clone was seen just once. CDR3 nucleotides: TGTGCCAGCAGCTTCCAGGAATACGAGCAGTACTTC. It encodes CASSFQEYEQYF. The J gene is TRBJ2-7, the V gene TRBV7-8, with no clear D. Trimming cost V 3 bases and J 4 bases, with 7 bases left between them. Germline V gene lookup returns CDR1 SGHVS and CDR2 FQNEAQ. The CDR3 extends over 12 amino acids.

This chain uses TRBV18 with TRBJ2-5, with D possibly matching TRBD2 (5 bases). The CDR3 loop spans 14 amino acids. Looked up from germline, CDR1 is KGHSH and CDR2 is LQKENI. V lost 6 bases to trimming and J lost 5 bases, with 16 bases between them. The CDR3 DNA sequence: TGTGCCAGCTCCCGAAGTGGGGAGAGGGAGACCCAGTACTTC. Its protein product is CASSRSGERETQYF.

The V call is TRBV5-1, the J call TRBJ1-4; D perhaps matches TRBD1 (5 bases). This CDR3 comprises 13 residues. CDR1 is SGHRS and CDR2 is YFSETQ in the germline V gene. V dropped 0 bases and J dropped 5 bases, with 5 bases sitting between them. As DNA, the CDR3 is TGCGCCAGCAGCTTGGGACAGAATGAAAAACTGTTTTTT. Translating gives CASSLGQNEKLFF.

The chain is built from TRBV30 and TRBJ2-5, with 11 bases identical to TRBD2. There are 14 residues in the CDR3. Per germline, CDR1 GTSNPN and CDR2 SVGIG (reference sequence). V shed 5 bases and J 2 bases; nucleotides not matched to a gene: 4. The CDR3 here is CAWGRLAGQETQYF. CDR3 nucleotide sequence: TGTGCCTGGGGACGACTAGCGGGGCAAGAGACCCAGTACTTC.

The rearrangement links TRBV5-4 to TRBJ2-5; D might be TRBD2 (6 bases). This CDR3 is 13 amino acids long. Trimming cost V 4 bases and J 1 base, with 8 bases left between them. CDR1 is SGHNT, CDR2 YYREEE, per germline (reference sequence). Here the CDR3 DNA reads TGTGCCAGCAGCGTGGGGGGCCAAGAGACCCAGTACTTC. Protein product: CASSVGGQETQYF.

V gene TRBV4-1 combines with J gene TRBJ2-7; 7 nucleotides agree with TRBD1. CDR3 size: 15 residues. V lost 1 base and J lost 3; bases outside the gene matches: 6. Germline values: CDR1 MGHRA, CDR2 YSYEKL. CDR3 DNA sequence: TGCGCCAGCAGCCAAGCCCCGGGACAGTACTACGAGCAGTACGTC. Translated, it gives CASSQAPGQYYEQYV.

This sequence joins TRBV25-1 and TRBJ2-1; tentative D call: TRBD2 (6 bases). The CDR3 contains 13 residues. Germline V gene sequence: CDR1 MGHDK, CDR2 SYGVNS. The ends were cut back, 9 bases at V and 6 bases at J, with 15 bases in the middle. CDR3 bases: TGTGCCAGTCGTGCCGGAGGGACCAATGAGCAGTTCTTC. Encoded protein: CASRAGGTNEQFF. Full variable domain (rest looked up from reference TRBV25-1 and TRBJ2-1): EADIYQTPRYLVIGTGKKITLECSQTMGHDKMYWYQQDPGMELHLIHYSYGVNSTEKGDLSSESTVSRIRTEHFPLTLESARPSHTSQYLCASRAGGTNEQFFGPGTRLTVL.

In its sample, this clone was seen once. The rearrangement links TRBV9 to TRBJ2-2; tentative D call: TRBD1 (5 bases). The CDR3 contains 14 residues. Germline CDR1 and CDR2: SGDLS and YYNGEE. V was cut by 5 bases and J by 0 bases, with 8 bases left in between. CDR3 protein: CASSDSSNTGELFF. Here the CDR3 DNA reads TGTGCCAGCAGTGACAGTTCGAACACCGGGGAGCTGTTTTTT.

The chain has TRBV2 and TRBJ1-5, with 9 bases lining up with TRBD1. J lost 5 bases, V lost 5 bases, and 4 bases had no gene match. In germline, CDR1 is SNHLY, CDR2 FYNNEI. The CDR3 spans 14 residues. CDR3 nucleotide sequence: TGTGCCAGCAGTCTACAGGGGGCCGATCAGCCCCAGCATTTT. Amino acids: CASSLQGADQPQHF.

The chain employs TRBV27 and TRBJ1-6; unclear D gene. The germline V gene encodes CDR1 MNHEY and CDR2 SMNVEV (reference sequence). The CDR3 length is 13 residues. With 3 bases removed from V and 7 bases from J, the gap between germline ends came to 7 bases. CDR3 nucleotides: TGTGCCAGCAGTTTCGCGGGCAATTCACCCCTCCACTTT. Its protein product is CASSFAGNSPLHF.

This chain connects TRBV7-9 to TRBJ1-2; D gene ambiguous. V shed 2 bases and J shed 4 bases, with 8 bases lying between them. CDR3 length: 13 residues. Germline V CDR1 and CDR2: SEHNR, FQNEAQ (reference sequence). This chain's CDR3 is CASSLQESYGYTF. CDR3 nucleotides: TGTGCCAGCAGCTTACAGGAGAGCTATGGCTACACCTTC.

This clone appeared a single time. The rearrangement uses TRBV5-1 and TRBJ2-2; D is perhaps TRBD2 (5 bases). In germline, CDR1 is SGHRS, CDR2 YFSETQ. The CDR3 runs 13 residues. V was trimmed by 7 bases and J by 6 bases, leaving 13 bases between them. CDR3 nucleotide sequence: TGCGCCAGCGATCACGACGGGGCCGGGGAGCTGTTTTTT. Translation: CASDHDGAGELFF.

V is TRBV6-5 and J is TRBJ1-2; no clear D. Per germline, CDR1 MNHEY and CDR2 SVGAGI. Trimming left V 7 bases short and J 2 bases short, with 14 bases between. CDR3 length equals 14 residues. CDR3 nucleotides: TGTGCCAGCACTTTCTCCAGAGGGAACTATGGCTACACCTTC. Its protein product is CASTFSRGNYGYTF.

This rearrangement joins TRBV30 to TRBJ2-5; D may match TRBD1 or TRBD2 (5 bases each). In germline, CDR1 is GTSNPN, CDR2 SVGIG (reference sequence). The CDR3 covers 17 residues. V lost 4 bases, J lost 4 bases, and 25 bases lay in between. CDR3 bases: TGTGCCTGGAAGACTTTGGTTTCGGGGCGCGGTGGAGAGACCCAGTACTTC. This encodes CAWKTLVSGRGGETQYF.

The gene calls are TRBV9 and TRBJ2-3; tentatively, D is TRBD2 (6 bases). Per the germline V gene, CDR1 is SGDLS and CDR2 is YYNGEE. Trimming removed 6 bases at V and 2 bases at J, with 16 bases between. This CDR3 region has 15 residues. Written as DNA, the CDR3 is TGTGCCAGCACGACGGACTACTCGTTCACAGATACGCAGTATTTT. It translates to CASTTDYSFTDTQYF.

The chain couples TRBV7-2 to TRBJ2-6; the match to TRBD1 covers 8 bases. V lost 2 bases, J lost 2 bases, and 5 bases stayed unmatched. Germline V gene sequence: CDR1 SGHTA, CDR2 FQGNSA. The CDR3 length is 17 residues. The CDR3 region is CASSLRTGSTGANVLTF. CDR3 bases: TGTGCCAGCAGCTTACGGACAGGGTCTACTGGGGCCAACGTCCTGACTTTC.

This clone was observed once. The chain joins TRBV27 to TRBJ2-1; weak D call: TRBD1 (6 bases). The germline gives CDR1 MNHEY, CDR2 SMNVEV (reference sequence). Trimming left V 6 bases short and J 5 bases short, with 11 bases between. CDR3 length: 13 residues. The CDR3, as DNA: TGTGCCAGCAGCAAAAGGACAGACAATGAGCAGTTCTTC. This encodes CASSKRTDNEQFF.

This clone occurred once. The CDR3 protein is CASSTPQGQETQYF. The CDR3 bases are TGTGCCAGCAGCACACCACAGGGGCAAGAGACCCAGTACTTC. The V and J genes are TRBV5-6 and TRBJ2-5, with TRBD1 matching over 7 bases. The trim removed 4 bases at V and 2 bases at J, leaving 5 bases unmatched. Germline V gene lookup returns CDR1 SGHDT and CDR2 YYEEEE. This CDR3 has 14 residues.

The rearrangement joins TRBV5-6 to TRBJ2-7; TRBD1 matches at 8 bases. CDR1 SGHDT and CDR2 YYEEEE come from the germline V gene. Losses at the gene ends were 4 bases for V and 12 bases for J; bases not matched to a gene: 12. CDR3 length: 13 amino acids. Written as DNA, the CDR3 is TGTGCCAGCAGCCTAACCTCGACAGGGGCGCTGTACGTC. Translated, it gives CASSLTSTGALYV.

The chain joins TRBV4-1 to TRBJ1-2; 7 bases line up with TRBD1. CDR1 and CDR2 from the germline V gene are MGHRA and YSYEKL. This CDR3 has 16 amino acids. V gave up 3 bases and J gave up 1 base; unmatched junction bases: 8. CDR3 loop: CASSQQTGDLNYGYTF. The CDR3 nucleotides read TGCGCCAGCAGCCAGCAAACAGGGGACCTTAACTATGGCTACACCTTC.

A single count supports this clone. This sequence joins TRBV10-2 and TRBJ1-1, with 9 bases aligning to TRBD1. The CDR3 extends over 14 amino acids. Unmatched junction bases numbered 5, after V lost 5 bases and J lost 4 bases. CDR1 is WSHSY and CDR2 is SAAADI in the germline V gene. CDR3 sequence: CASSKQGATTEAFF. CDR3 nucleotide sequence: TGCGCCAGCAGTAAACAGGGGGCGACCACTGAAGCTTTCTTT.